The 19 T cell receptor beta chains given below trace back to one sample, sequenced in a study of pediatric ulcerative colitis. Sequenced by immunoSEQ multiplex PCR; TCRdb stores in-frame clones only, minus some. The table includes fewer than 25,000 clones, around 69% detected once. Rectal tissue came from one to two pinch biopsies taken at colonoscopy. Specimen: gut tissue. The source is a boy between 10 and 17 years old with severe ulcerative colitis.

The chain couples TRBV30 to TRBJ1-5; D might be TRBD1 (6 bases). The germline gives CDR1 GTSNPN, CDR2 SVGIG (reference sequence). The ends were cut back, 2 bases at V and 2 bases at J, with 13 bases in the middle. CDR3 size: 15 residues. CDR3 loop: CAWSLGGAGNQPQHF. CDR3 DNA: TGTGCCTGGAGTCTGGGGGGGGCAGGCAATCAGCCCCAGCATTTT.

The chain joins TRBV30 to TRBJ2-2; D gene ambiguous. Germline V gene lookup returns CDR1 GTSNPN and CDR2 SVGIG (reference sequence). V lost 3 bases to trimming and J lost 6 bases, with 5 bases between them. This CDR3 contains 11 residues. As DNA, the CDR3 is TGTGCCTGGAGAGGCCCCGGGGAGCTGTTTTTT. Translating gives CAWRGPGELFF.

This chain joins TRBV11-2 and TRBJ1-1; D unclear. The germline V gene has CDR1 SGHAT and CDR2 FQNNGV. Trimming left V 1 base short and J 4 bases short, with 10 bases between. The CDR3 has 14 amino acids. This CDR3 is CASSLGVGLTEAFF. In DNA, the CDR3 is TGTGCCAGCAGCTTAGGTGTGGGTCTCACTGAAGCTTTCTTT.

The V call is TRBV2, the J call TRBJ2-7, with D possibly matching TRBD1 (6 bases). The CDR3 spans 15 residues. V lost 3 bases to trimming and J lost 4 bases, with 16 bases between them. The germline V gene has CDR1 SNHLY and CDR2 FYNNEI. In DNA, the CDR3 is TGTGCCAGCAGTGACCGGCCCGGACAGCTTTACGAGCAGTACTTC. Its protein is CASSDRPGQLYEQYF.

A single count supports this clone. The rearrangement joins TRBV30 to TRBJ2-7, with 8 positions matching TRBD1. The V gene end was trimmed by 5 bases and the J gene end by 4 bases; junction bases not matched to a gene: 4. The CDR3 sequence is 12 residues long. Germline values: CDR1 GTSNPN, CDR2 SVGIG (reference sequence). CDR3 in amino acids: CAWGQGPYEQYF. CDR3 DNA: TGTGCCTGGGGACAGGGTCCATACGAGCAGTACTTC.

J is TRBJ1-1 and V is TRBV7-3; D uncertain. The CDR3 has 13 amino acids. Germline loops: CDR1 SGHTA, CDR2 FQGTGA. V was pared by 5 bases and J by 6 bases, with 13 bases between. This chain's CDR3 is CASSPGSEAEAFF. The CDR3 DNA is TGTGCCAGCAGCCCGGGAAGCGAGGCTGAAGCTTTCTTT.

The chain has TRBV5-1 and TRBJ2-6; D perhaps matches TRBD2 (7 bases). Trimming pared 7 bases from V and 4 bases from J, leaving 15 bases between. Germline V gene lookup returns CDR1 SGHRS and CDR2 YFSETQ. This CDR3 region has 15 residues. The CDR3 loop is CASDLGGAGANVLTF. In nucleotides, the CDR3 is TGCGCCAGCGACCTGGGGGGGGCCGGGGCCAACGTCCTGACTTTC.

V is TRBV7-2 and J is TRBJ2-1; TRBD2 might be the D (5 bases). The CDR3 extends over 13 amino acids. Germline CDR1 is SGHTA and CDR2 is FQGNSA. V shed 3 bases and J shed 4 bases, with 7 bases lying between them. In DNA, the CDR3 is TGTGCCAGCAGCTTGGACTTGTACAATGAGCAGTTCTTC. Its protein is CASSLDLYNEQFF. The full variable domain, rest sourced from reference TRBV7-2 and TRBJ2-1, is GAGVSQSPSNKVTEKGKDVELRCDPISGHTALYWYRQSLGQGLEFLIYFQGNSAPDKSGLPSDRFSAERTGGSVSTLTIQRTQQEDSAVYLCASSLDLYNEQFFGPGTRLTVL.

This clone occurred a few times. The CDR3 nucleotides read TGTGCCACCAGCTTACCTGAAGGGCAGAGCACAGATACGCAGTATTTT. Translated: CATSLPEGQSTDTQYF. V is TRBV15 and J is TRBJ2-3; D uncertain. Germline values: CDR1 LNHNV, CDR2 YYDKDF (reference sequence). Trimming removed 5 bases at V and 0 bases at J, with 15 bases between. The length of the CDR3 is 16 residues.

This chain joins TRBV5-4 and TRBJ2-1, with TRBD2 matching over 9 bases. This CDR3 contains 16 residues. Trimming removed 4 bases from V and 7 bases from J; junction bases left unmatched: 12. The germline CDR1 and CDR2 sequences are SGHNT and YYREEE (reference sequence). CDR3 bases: TGTGCCAGCAGCAAAGGAACGGGACTAGCTTTAAATGAGCAGTTCTTC. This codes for CASSKGTGLALNEQFF.

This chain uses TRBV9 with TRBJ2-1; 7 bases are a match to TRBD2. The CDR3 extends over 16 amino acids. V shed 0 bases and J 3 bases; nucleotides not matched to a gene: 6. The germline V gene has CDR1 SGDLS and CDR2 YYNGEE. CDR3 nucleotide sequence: TGTGCCAGCAGCGTAGGACCGACTAGCAGCTACAATGAGCAGTTCTTC. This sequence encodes CASSVGPTSSYNEQFF.

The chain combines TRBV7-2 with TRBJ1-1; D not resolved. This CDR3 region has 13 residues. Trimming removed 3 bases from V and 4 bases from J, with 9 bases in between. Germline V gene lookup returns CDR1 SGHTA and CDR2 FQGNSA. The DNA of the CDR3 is TGTGCCAGCAGCTTTGGTGATGTCACTGAAGCTTTCTTT. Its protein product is CASSFGDVTEAFF.

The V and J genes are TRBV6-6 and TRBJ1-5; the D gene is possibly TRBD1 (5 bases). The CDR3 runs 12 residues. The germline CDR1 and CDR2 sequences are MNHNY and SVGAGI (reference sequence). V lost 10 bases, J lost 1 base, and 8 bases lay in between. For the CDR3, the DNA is TGTGCCACTTGGGGCAGCAATCAGCCCCAGCATTTT. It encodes CATWGSNQPQHF.

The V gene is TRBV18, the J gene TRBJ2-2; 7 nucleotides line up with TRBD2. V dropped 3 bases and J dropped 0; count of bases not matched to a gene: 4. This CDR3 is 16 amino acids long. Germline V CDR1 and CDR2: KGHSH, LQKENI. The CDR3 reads CASSPLAGTNTGELFF. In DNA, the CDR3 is TGTGCCAGCTCACCCTTAGCGGGTACGAACACCGGGGAGCTGTTTTTT. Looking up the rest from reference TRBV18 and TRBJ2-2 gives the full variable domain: NAGVMQNPRHLVRRRGQEARLRCSPMKGHSHVYWYRQLPEEGLKFMVYLQKENIIDESGMPKERFSAEFPKEGPSILRIQQVVRGDSAAYFCASSPLAGTNTGELFFGEGSRLTVL.

The CDR3 region has the DNA TGTGCCAGTGGGGGGGCGGATGGCTACACCTTC. Translated, it gives CASGGADGYTF. This chain joins TRBV6-1 and TRBJ1-2; possible D gene TRBD1, 6 bases. The CDR3 is made up of 11 amino acids. V shed 9 bases and J shed 6 bases, with 11 bases lying between them. Germline assignment: CDR1 MNHNS and CDR2 SASEGT.

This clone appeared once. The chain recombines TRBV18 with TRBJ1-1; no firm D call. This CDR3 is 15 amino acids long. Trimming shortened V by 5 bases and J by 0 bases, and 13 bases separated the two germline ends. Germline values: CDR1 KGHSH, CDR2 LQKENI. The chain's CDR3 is CASSTGGWMNTEAFF. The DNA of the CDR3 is TGTGCCAGCTCAACGGGCGGTTGGATGAACACTGAAGCTTTCTTT.

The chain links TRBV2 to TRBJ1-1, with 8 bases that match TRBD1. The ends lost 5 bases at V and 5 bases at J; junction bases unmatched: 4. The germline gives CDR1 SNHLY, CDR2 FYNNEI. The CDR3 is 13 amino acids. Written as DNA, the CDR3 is TGTGCCAGCAGTATGGACAGGGTAACTGAAGCTTTCTTT. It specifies CASSMDRVTEAFF.

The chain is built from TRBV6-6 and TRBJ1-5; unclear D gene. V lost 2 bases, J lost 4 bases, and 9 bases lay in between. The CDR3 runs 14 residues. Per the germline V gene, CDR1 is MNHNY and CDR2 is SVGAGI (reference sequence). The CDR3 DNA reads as TGTGCCAGCAGTTACGAATTCCTGAATCAGCCCCAGCATTTT. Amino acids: CASSYEFLNQPQHF.

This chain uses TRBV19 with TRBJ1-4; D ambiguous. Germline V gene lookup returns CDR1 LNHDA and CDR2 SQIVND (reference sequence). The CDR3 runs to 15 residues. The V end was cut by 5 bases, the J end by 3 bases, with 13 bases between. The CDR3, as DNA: TGTGCCAGTAGTCGCATCCTTGGGGCTAATGAAAAACTGTTTTTT. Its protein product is CASSRILGANEKLFF.